This T cell receptor (beta chain) was retrieved from a study of cytomegalovirus exposure and HLA in healthy donors. Study-level information: Earlier, fewer than 140 million unique TCR beta sequences were recovered from around 200 million T cells by an analysis.

Germline V CDR1 and CDR2: GTSNPN, SVGIG (reference sequence). Trimming left V 1 base short and J 4 bases short, with 5 bases between. The CDR3 sequence is 11 residues long. General study results and limits: A later analysis revealed that TCR association rates differed between HLA loci, peaking at DRB1 and bottoming out at HLA-C. When a later analysis compared HLA-associated TCR beta chains with equally common others, the HLA-associated chains turned out to be more clonally expanded and to have lower generation probabilities.

This PCR relied on a set of 60 Vbeta primers and 13 Jbeta primers. The repertoire was sequenced with immunoSEQ multiplex PCR; TCRdb's copy has only in-frame clones and lacks some. The sample includes some 270,000 clones, roughly 91% of them seen just once. In the case of this clone: Its antigen is unknown.

The V call is TRBV30, the J call TRBJ2-7, with D uncertain. What was sequenced was PBMCs. The sequence was collected from a girl aged 2 to 9 in good health and CMV-seronegative. The CDR3 region has the DNA TGTGCCTGGAGTGGAGCATACGAGCAGTACTTC. Translation: CAWSGAYEQYF.